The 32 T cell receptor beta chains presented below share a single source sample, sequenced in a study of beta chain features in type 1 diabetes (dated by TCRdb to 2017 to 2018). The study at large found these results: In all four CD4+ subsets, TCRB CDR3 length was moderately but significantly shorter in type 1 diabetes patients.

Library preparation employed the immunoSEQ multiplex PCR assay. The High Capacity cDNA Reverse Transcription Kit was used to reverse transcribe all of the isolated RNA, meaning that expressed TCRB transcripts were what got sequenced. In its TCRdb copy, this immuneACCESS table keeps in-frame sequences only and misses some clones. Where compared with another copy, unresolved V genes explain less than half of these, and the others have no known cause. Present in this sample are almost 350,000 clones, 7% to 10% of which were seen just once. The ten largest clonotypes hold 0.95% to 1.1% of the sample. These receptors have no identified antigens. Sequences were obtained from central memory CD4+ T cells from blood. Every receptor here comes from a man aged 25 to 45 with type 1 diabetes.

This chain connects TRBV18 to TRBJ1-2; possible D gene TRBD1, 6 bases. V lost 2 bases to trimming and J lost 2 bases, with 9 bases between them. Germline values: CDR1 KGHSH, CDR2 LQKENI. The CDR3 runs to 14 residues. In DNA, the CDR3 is TGTGCCAGCTCACCAGGACAGTTCAACTATGGCTACACCTTC. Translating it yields CASSPGQFNYGYTF.

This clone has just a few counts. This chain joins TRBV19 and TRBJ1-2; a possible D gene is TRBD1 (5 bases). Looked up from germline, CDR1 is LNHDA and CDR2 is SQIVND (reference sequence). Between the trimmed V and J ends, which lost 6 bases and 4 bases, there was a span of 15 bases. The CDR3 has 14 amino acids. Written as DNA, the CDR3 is TGTGCCAGTAGCCTAGGGAGGGGACCCTATGGCTACACCTTC. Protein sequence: CASSLGRGPYGYTF.

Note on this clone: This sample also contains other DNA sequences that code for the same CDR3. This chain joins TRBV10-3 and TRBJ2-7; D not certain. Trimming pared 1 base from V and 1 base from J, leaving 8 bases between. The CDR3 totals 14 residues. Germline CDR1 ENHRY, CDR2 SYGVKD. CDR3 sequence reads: CAISEYGSSYEQYF. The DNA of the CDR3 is TGTGCCATCAGTGAGTATGGTTCGTCCTACGAGCAGTACTTC.

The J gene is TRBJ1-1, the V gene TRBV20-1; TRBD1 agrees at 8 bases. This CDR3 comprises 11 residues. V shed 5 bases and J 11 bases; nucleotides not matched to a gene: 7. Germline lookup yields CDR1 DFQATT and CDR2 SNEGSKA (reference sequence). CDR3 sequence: CSAGQGALAFF. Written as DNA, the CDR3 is TGCAGTGCTGGGCAGGGGGCTTTGGCTTTCTTT.

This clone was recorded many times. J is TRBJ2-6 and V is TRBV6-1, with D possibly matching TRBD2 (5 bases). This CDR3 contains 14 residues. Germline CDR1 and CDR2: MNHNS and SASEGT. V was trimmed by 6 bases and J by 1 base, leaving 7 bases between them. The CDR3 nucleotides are TGTGCCAGCAGCCCGGGATCTGGGGCCAACGTCCTGACTTTC. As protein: CASSPGSGANVLTF.

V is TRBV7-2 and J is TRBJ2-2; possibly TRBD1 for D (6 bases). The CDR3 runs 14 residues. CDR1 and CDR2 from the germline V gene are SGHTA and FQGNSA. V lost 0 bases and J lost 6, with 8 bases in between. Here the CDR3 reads CASSLARGAGELFF. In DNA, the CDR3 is TGTGCCAGCAGCTTAGCCAGGGGCGCCGGGGAGCTGTTTTTT.

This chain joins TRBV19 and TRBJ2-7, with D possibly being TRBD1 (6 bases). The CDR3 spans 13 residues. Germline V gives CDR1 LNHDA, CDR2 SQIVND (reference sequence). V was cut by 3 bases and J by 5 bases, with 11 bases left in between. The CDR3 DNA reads TGTGCCAGTAGTATCGGACAGTTAGACGAGCAGTACTTC. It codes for CASSIGQLDEQYF.

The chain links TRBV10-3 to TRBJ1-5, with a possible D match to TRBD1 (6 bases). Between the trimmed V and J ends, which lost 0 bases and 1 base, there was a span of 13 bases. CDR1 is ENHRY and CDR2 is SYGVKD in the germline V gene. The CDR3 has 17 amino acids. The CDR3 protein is CAISESPGTPSNQPQHF. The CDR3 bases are TGTGCCATCAGTGAGTCTCCAGGGACACCGAGCAATCAGCCCCAGCATTTT.

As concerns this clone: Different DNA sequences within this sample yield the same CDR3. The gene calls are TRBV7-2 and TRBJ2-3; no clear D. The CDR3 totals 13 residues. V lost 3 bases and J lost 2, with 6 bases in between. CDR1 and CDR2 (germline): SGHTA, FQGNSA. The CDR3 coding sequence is TGTGCCAGCAGCTTCGGACCCACAGATACGCAGTATTTT. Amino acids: CASSFGPTDTQYF.

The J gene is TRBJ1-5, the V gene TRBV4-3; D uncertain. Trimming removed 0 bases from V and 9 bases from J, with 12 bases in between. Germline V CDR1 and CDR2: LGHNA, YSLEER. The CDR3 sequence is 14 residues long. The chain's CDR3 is CASSQESGEWPQHF. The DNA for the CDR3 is TGCGCCAGCAGCCAAGAGTCCGGGGAGTGGCCCCAGCATTTT.

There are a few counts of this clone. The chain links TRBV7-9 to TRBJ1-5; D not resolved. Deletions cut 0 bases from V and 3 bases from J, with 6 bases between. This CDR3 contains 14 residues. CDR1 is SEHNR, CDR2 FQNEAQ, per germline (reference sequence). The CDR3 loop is CASSLADVNQPQHF. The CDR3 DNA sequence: TGTGCCAGCAGCTTAGCGGACGTCAATCAGCCCCAGCATTTT.

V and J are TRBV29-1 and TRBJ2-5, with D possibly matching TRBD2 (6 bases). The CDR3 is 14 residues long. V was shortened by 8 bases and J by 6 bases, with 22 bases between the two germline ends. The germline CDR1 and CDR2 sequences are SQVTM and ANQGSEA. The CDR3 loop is CSIMGTRIMQTQYF. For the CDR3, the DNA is TGCAGCATCATGGGGACTCGGATTATGCAGACCCAGTACTTC.

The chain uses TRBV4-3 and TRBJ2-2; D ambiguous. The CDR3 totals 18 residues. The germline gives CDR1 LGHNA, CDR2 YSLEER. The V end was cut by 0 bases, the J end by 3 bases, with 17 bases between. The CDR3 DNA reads TGCGCCAGCAGCCAAGAAGGACCCACGGTCAGCTACACCGGGGAGCTGTTTTTT. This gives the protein CASSQEGPTVSYTGELFF.

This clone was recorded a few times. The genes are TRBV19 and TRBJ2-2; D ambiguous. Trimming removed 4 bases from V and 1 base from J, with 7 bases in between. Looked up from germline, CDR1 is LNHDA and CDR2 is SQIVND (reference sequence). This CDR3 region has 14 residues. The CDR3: CASSNWGNTGELFF. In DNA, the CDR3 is TGTGCCAGTAGTAATTGGGGGAACACCGGGGAGCTGTTTTTT.

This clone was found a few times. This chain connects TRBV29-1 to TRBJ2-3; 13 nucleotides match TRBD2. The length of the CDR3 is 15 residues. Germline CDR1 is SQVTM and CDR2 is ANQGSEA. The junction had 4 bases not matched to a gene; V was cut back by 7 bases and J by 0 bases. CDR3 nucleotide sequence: TGCAGCGCCACGACTAGCGGGGGGAGCACAGATACGCAGTATTTT. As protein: CSATTSGGSTDTQYF.

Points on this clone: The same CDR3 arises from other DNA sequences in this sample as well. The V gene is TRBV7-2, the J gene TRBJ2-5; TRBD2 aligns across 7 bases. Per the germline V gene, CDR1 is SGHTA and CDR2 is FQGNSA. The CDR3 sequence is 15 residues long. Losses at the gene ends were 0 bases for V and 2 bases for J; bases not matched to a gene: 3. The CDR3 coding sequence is TGTGCCAGCAGCTTAGCAGCGGGGCCTCAAGAGACCCAGTACTTC. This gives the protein CASSLAAGPQETQYF.

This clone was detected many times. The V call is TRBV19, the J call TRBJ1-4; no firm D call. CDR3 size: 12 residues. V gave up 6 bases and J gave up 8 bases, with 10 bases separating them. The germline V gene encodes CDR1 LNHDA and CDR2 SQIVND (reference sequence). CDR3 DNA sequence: TGTGCCAGTAGGGACTTCGGCGAAAAACTGTTTTTT. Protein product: CASRDFGEKLFF.

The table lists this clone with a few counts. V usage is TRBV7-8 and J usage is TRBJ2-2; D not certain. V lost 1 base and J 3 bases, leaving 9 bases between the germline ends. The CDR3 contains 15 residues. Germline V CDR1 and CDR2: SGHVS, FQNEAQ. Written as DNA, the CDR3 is TGTGCCAGCAGCTTAGTTTCCGGGTACACCGGGGAGCTGTTTTTT. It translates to CASSLVSGYTGELFF.

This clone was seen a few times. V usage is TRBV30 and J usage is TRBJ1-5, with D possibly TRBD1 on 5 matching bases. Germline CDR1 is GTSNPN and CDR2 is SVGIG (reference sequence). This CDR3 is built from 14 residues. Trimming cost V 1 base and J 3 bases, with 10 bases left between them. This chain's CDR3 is CAWSAGGDNQPQHF. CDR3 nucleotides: TGTGCCTGGAGTGCGGGAGGGGACAATCAGCCCCAGCATTTT.

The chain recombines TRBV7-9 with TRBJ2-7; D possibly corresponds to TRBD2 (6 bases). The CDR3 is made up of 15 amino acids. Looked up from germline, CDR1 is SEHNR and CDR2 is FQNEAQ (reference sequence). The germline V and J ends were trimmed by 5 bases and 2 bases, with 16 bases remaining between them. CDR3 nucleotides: TGTGCCAGCAGCCCACTGACTAGTGTCCCCTACGAGCAGTACTTC. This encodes CASSPLTSVPYEQYF.

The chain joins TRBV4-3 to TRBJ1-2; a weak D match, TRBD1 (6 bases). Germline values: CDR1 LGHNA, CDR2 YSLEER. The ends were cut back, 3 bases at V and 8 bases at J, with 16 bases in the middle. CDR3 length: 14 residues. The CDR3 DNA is TGCGCCAGCAGCCACTCGACAGGCGGGTTGGGCTACACCTTC. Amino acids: CASSHSTGGLGYTF.

CDR3 bases: TGCGCCAGCAGCCAAGATATCAACTACGAGCAGTACTTC. It yields the protein CASSQDINYEQYF. The chain uses TRBV4-3 and TRBJ2-7; no firm D call. The CDR3 runs 13 residues. V dropped 0 bases and J dropped 3 bases, with 6 bases sitting between them. Germline CDR1 reads LGHNA; CDR2 reads YSLEER.

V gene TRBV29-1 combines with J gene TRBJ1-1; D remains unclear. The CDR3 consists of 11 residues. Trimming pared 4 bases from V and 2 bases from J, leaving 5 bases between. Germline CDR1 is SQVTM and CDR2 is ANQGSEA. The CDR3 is CSVALNTEAFF. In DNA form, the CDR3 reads TGCAGCGTTGCCTTAAACACTGAAGCTTTCTTT.

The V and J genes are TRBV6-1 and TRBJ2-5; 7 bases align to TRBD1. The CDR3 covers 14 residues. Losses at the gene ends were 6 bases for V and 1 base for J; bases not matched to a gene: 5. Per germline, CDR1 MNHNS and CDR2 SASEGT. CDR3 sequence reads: CASRAGTAQETQYF. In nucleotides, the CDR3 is TGTGCCAGCAGAGCCGGGACAGCCCAAGAGACCCAGTACTTC.

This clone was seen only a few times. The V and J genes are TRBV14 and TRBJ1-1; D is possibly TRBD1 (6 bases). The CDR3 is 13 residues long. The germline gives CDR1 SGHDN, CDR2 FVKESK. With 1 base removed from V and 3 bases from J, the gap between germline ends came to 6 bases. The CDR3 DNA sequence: TGTGCCAGCAGCCAAGGGACAGACACTGAAGCTTTCTTT. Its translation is CASSQGTDTEAFF.

CDR3 sequence reads: CASSSTGAAGANVLTF. The CDR3 DNA follows: TGTGCCAGCAGTTCTACGGGGGCTGCTGGGGCCAACGTCCTGACTTTC. The V and J genes are TRBV6-5 and TRBJ2-6; D is perhaps TRBD1 or TRBD2 (6 bases each). Trimming removed 4 bases from V and 2 bases from J, with 12 bases in between. The CDR3 contains 16 residues. Germline V lookup: CDR1 MNHEY, CDR2 SVGAGI.

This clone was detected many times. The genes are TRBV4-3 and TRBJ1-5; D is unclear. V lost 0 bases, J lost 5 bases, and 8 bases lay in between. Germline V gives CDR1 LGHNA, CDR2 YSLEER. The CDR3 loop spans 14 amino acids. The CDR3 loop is CASSQDLTYQPQHF. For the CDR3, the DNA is TGCGCCAGCAGCCAAGATCTCACCTATCAGCCCCAGCATTTT.

The DNA of the CDR3 is TGCAGTGCTGACAGGGACGAGCAGTACTTC. Translated: CSADRDEQYF. The rearrangement uses TRBV20-1 and TRBJ2-7; 7 bases match TRBD1. The junction had 0 bases not matched to a gene; V was cut back by 5 bases and J by 5 bases. CDR3 length: 10 amino acids. Looked up from germline, CDR1 is DFQATT and CDR2 is SNEGSKA (reference sequence).

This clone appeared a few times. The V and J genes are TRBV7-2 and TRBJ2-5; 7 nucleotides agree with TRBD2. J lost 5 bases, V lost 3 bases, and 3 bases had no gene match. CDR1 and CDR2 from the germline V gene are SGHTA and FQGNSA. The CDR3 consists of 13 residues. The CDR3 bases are TGTGCCAGCAGCTTTGGGGAGGGGGAGACCCAGTACTTC. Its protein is CASSFGEGETQYF.

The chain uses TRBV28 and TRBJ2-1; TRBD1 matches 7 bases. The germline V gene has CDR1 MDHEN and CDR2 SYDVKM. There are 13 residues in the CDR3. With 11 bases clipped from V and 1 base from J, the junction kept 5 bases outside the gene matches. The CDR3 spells CAASGQSYNEQFF. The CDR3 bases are TGTGCCGCTTCGGGACAGTCCTACAATGAGCAGTTCTTC. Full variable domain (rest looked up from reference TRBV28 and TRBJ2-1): DVKVTQSSRYLVKRTGEKVFLECVQDMDHENMFWYRQDPGLGLRLIYFSYDVKMKEKGDIPEGYSVSREKKERFSLILESASTNQTSMYLCAASGQSYNEQFFGPGTRLTVL.

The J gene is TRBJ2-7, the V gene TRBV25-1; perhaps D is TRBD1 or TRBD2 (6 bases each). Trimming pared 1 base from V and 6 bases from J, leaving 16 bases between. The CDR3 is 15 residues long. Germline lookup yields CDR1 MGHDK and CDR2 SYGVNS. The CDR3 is CASSESGATGSEQYF. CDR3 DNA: TGTGCCAGCAGTGAATCGGGGGCTACAGGGTCCGAGCAGTACTTC.

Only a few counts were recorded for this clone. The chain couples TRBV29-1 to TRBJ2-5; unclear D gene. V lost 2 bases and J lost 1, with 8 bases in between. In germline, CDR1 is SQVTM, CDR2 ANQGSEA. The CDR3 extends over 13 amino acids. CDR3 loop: CSVESGSQETQYF. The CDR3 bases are TGCAGCGTTGAATCGGGCAGCCAAGAGACCCAGTACTTC.